The 23 T cell receptor beta chains reported below all come from one sample, sequenced in a study of a mutant IDH1 vaccine in newly diagnosed glioma. Produced via immunoSEQ multiplex PCR; TCRdb's table is partial and in-frame only. The sample lists roughly 110,000 clones, roughly 90% seen once, with roughly 0.61% in the top ten. The time point denotes: week 11, during vaccination. In the vaccine, a single dose held 300 ug of the mutant IDH1 20-mer peptide, along with topical imiquimod. No antigen has been identified for these receptors. The sample consisted of PBMCs, taken from a glioma patient whose treatment included an IDH1 peptide vaccine. These receptors were obtained from a woman between 45 and 65 years old with glioma.

The rearrangement uses TRBV10-3 and TRBJ2-5; 10 nucleotides agree with TRBD2. The CDR3 contains 13 residues. Germline V gives CDR1 ENHRY, CDR2 SYGVKD. The CDR3 protein is CAVAGGLQETQYF. The DNA for the CDR3 is TGTGCGGTAGCGGGAGGCCTCCAAGAGACCCAGTACTTC.

The chain recombines TRBV29-1 with TRBJ2-6; TRBD1 might be the D (6 bases). The CDR3 extends over 18 amino acids. In germline, CDR1 is SQVTM, CDR2 ANQGSEA. V lost 5 bases to trimming and J lost 0 bases, with 20 bases between them. The CDR3 region is CSVYLSGEGDSGANVLTF. In nucleotides, the CDR3 is TGCAGCGTTTACCTCTCAGGGGAAGGGGACTCTGGGGCCAACGTCCTGACTTTC. Together with reference TRBV29-1 and TRBJ2-6, the CDR3 gives the full variable domain: SAVISQKPSRDICQRGTSLTIQCQVDSQVTMMFWYRQQPGQSLTLIATANQGSEATYESGFVIDKFPISRPNLTFSTLTVSNMSPEDSSIYLCSVYLSGEGDSGANVLTFGAGSRLTVL.

The chain links TRBV30 to TRBJ1-1; weak D call: TRBD1 (5 bases). The germline V gene encodes CDR1 GTSNPN and CDR2 SVGIG (reference sequence). Trimming cost V 8 bases and J 8 bases, with 18 bases left between them. The CDR3 contains 12 residues. CDR3 DNA sequence: TGTGCCCTAAACCAGGGTATAGCCGAAGCTTTCTTT. Its protein product is CALNQGIAEAFF.

V gene TRBV18 combines with J gene TRBJ1-1, with 10 bases fitting TRBD1. This CDR3 comprises 16 residues. Germline V gene sequence: CDR1 KGHSH, CDR2 LQKENI. With 0 bases clipped from V and 3 bases from J, the junction kept 4 bases outside the gene matches. CDR3 sequence reads: CASSPPGQGVDTEAFF. The CDR3 bases are TGTGCCAGCTCACCACCCGGACAGGGGGTAGACACTGAAGCTTTCTTT.

This chain connects TRBV19 to TRBJ2-2, with D unresolved. The CDR3 consists of 14 residues. V lost 6 bases, J lost 3 bases, and 11 bases lay in between. Looked up from germline, CDR1 is LNHDA and CDR2 is SQIVND (reference sequence). In DNA, the CDR3 is TGTGCCAGTAGGGTTTCCCGGGACACCGGGGAGCTGTTTTTT. Translating it yields CASRVSRDTGELFF.

The V call is TRBV18, the J call TRBJ2-1, with a possible D match to TRBD2 (6 bases). The ends were cut back, 3 bases at V and 0 bases at J, with 9 bases in the middle. Germline values: CDR1 KGHSH, CDR2 LQKENI. This CDR3 contains 15 residues. The CDR3 sequence: CASSPAGNSYNEQFF. The CDR3 region has the DNA TGTGCCAGCTCACCCGCGGGGAACTCCTACAATGAGCAGTTCTTC.

In its sample, this clone was seen once. V gene TRBV27 combines with J gene TRBJ2-1, with 10 bases fitting TRBD1. The CDR3 has 16 amino acids. Germline CDR1 is MNHEY and CDR2 is SMNVEV (reference sequence). V lost 5 bases to trimming and J lost 6 bases; unmatched junction nucleotides: 10. Here the CDR3 DNA reads TGTGCCAGCAGTCCTCATGGGGACAGGGGCTCCAATGAGCAGTTCTTC. It encodes CASSPHGDRGSNEQFF.

The rearrangement joins TRBV6-6 to TRBJ1-6; a possible D gene is TRBD1 (5 bases). CDR1 is MNHNY, CDR2 SVGAGI, per germline (reference sequence). Trimming stripped 4 bases from V and 5 bases from J, with 9 bases between. This CDR3 contains 14 residues. The CDR3 bases are TGTGCCAGCAGTTTGGCAGGGAATAATTCACCCCTCCACTTT. Its translation: CASSLAGNNSPLHF.

This chain uses TRBV19 with TRBJ2-7, with D possibly being TRBD2 (5 bases). V shed 3 bases and J shed 2 bases, with 14 bases lying between them. CDR1 and CDR2 from the germline V gene are LNHDA and SQIVND (reference sequence). The CDR3 contains 15 residues. The CDR3: CASSIEGMGAYEQYF. In nucleotides, the CDR3 is TGTGCCAGTAGTATCGAGGGAATGGGCGCCTACGAGCAGTACTTC.

This clone was detected once. The rearrangement joins TRBV19 to TRBJ2-5; TRBD1 matches at 7 bases. The CDR3 covers 15 residues. Germline-derived CDR1 and CDR2 are LNHDA and SQIVND (reference sequence). V lost 5 bases and J lost 2; bases outside the gene matches: 8. CDR3 sequence reads: CASSVRQGGQETQYF. The CDR3, as DNA: TGTGCCAGTAGTGTAAGACAGGGCGGGCAAGAGACCCAGTACTTC.

The genes are TRBV7-9 and TRBJ1-6; tentative D call: TRBD1 (5 bases). This CDR3 is built from 14 residues. The V end was cut by 5 bases, the J end by 6 bases, with 11 bases between. In germline, CDR1 is SEHNR, CDR2 FQNEAQ (reference sequence). Here the CDR3 reads CASSPGDLNSPLHF. The DNA for the CDR3 is TGTGCCAGCAGCCCCGGGGACCTTAATTCACCCCTCCACTTT.

This chain joins TRBV23-1 and TRBJ2-7, with TRBD1 as a possible D gene (5 bases). TRBV23-1 carries the ORF label, with uncertain function. The CDR3 contains 17 residues. V lost 0 bases and J 4 bases, leaving 19 bases between the germline ends. CDR3 in DNA: TGCGCCAGCAGTCAATCCCGACAACCCTCAAAGGGGTACGAGCAGTACTTC. Translation: CASSQSRQPSKGYEQYF.

This clone was picked up one time. The chain combines TRBV7-6 with TRBJ2-1; tentatively, D is TRBD1 (6 bases). Germline V gene lookup returns CDR1 SGHVS and CDR2 FNYEAQ. V was clipped by 5 bases and J by 8 bases, with 10 bases between them. This CDR3 spans 12 amino acids. CDR3: CASSRRTDEQFF. The DNA of the CDR3 is TGTGCCAGCAGCCGAAGGACAGATGAGCAGTTCTTC.

In this sample, this clone turned up a few times. The rearrangement links TRBV28 to TRBJ1-2; weak D call: TRBD1 (5 bases). The V gene's germline CDR1 is MDHEN and CDR2 SYDVKM. CDR3 size: 15 residues. Trimming removed 7 bases from V and 6 bases from J, with 21 bases in between. Written as DNA, the CDR3 is TGTGCCAGCACCCCCGGGCTCCTTTCGGGGCATGGCTACACCTTC. Translating it yields CASTPGLLSGHGYTF.

The V call is TRBV18, the J call TRBJ2-7; TRBD2 matches at 12 bases. With V trimmed by 5 bases and J by 2 bases, 7 bases remained unmatched. CDR3 length equals 16 residues. CDR1 KGHSH and CDR2 LQKENI come from the germline V gene. The CDR3: CASSMGLAGGAYEQYF. The CDR3 nucleotides read TGTGCCAGCTCAATGGGACTAGCGGGTGGAGCCTACGAGCAGTACTTC.

This CDR3 is CASSLMETQYF. CDR3 in DNA: TGTGCCAGCAGTTTAATGGAGACCCAGTACTTC. This rearrangement joins TRBV28 to TRBJ2-5; no clear D. The V and J ends lost 2 bases and 5 bases respectively, with 3 bases between them. Germline CDR1 MDHEN, CDR2 SYDVKM. This CDR3 has 11 residues. Full variable domain (rest looked up from reference TRBV28 and TRBJ2-5): DVKVTQSSRYLVKRTGEKVFLECVQDMDHENMFWYRQDPGLGLRLIYFSYDVKMKEKGDIPEGYSVSREKKERFSLILESASTNQTSMYLCASSLMETQYFGPGTRLLVL.

The sample holds a few counts of this clone. The chain links TRBV7-9 to TRBJ1-2; 10 positions agree with TRBD1. The CDR3 covers 13 residues. CDR1 and CDR2 from the germline V gene are SEHNR and FQNEAQ (reference sequence). The J segment lost 8 bases and the V segment lost 4 bases, leaving 4 bases of the junction unmatched. CDR3 DNA sequence: TGTGCCAGCAGCTGGGACAGGGGAGGCGGCTACACCTTC. Protein: CASSWDRGGGYTF.

This chain links TRBV7-3 with TRBJ2-3; D is ambiguous. Germline loops: CDR1 SGHTA, CDR2 FQGTGA. The CDR3 is 13 amino acids. V lost 3 bases, J lost 0 bases, and 4 bases lay in between. CDR3 bases: TGTGCCAGCAGCTTTTCTAGCACAGATACGCAGTATTTT. Translation: CASSFSSTDTQYF.

This clone showed up just a few times. This rearrangement joins TRBV2 to TRBJ2-1; no reliable D call. The CDR3 covers 15 residues. The ends were cut back, 4 bases at V and 2 bases at J, with 12 bases in the middle. In germline, CDR1 is SNHLY, CDR2 FYNNEI. In DNA, the CDR3 is TGTGCCAGCAGTGTATCTAGTGGAACCTACAATGAGCAGTTCTTC. Its protein is CASSVSSGTYNEQFF. Full variable domain (missing parts from reference TRBV2 and TRBJ2-1): EPEVTQTPSHQVTQMGQEVILRCVPISNHLYFYWYRQILGQKVEFLVSFYNNEISEKSEIFDDQFSVERPDGSNFTLKIRSTKLEDSAMYFCASSVSSGTYNEQFFGPGTRLTVL.

This clone was found a few times. J is TRBJ1-2 and V is TRBV28, with unresolved D. Germline V CDR1 and CDR2: MDHEN, SYDVKM. Trimming shortened V by 7 bases and J by 5 bases, and 11 bases separated the two germline ends. The CDR3 totals 12 residues. The CDR3 is CASTRSGYGYTF. In DNA form, the CDR3 reads TGTGCCAGCACCCGAAGTGGGTATGGCTACACCTTC.

This rearrangement joins TRBV11-3 to TRBJ1-1, with TRBD1 matching 8 bases. Looked up from germline, CDR1 is SGHNT and CDR2 is YENEEA. After removal of 5 bases from V and 0 bases from J, the junction contained 8 bases not matched to a gene. CDR3 length: 16 residues. The DNA for the CDR3 is TGTGCCAGCAGCCCTGGACAGGGAACCATGAACACTGAAGCTTTCTTT. Its translation: CASSPGQGTMNTEAFF.

This chain uses TRBV27 with TRBJ1-4, with a tentative D call TRBD1 (5 bases). CDR1 is MNHEY, CDR2 SMNVEV, per germline (reference sequence). V shed 5 bases and J shed 2 bases, with 18 bases lying between them. The length of the CDR3 is 17 residues. The CDR3 sequence is CASSPEERGLTNEKLFF. Here the CDR3 DNA reads TGTGCCAGCAGTCCCGAAGAAAGGGGCCTGACTAATGAAAAACTGTTTTTT.

This chain uses TRBV9 with TRBJ2-3; no clear D. The germline gives CDR1 SGDLS, CDR2 YYNGEE. Trimming took off 1 base at V and 6 bases at J, with 12 bases between the two ends. This CDR3 comprises 14 residues. The CDR3 region has the DNA TGTGCCAGCAGCGTATCTTATTCGGCGGATACGCAGTATTTT. This sequence encodes CASSVSYSADTQYF.